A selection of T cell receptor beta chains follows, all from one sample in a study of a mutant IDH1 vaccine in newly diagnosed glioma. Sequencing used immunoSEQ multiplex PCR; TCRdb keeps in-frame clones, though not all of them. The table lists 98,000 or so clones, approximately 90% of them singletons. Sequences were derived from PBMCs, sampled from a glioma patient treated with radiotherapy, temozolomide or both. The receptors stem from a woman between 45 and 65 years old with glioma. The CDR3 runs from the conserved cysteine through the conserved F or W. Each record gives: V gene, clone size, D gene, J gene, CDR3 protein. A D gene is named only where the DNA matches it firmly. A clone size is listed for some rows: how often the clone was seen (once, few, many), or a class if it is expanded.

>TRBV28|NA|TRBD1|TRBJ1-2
CASSLFSGTAEGYTF
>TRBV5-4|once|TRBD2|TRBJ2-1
CASSPGGASGNDEQFF
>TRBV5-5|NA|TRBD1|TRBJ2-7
CASSLASPQGVYEQYF
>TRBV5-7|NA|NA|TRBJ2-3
CASSLEFSTDTQYF
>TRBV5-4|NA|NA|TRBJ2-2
CASSWAATGELFF
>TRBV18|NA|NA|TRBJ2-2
CASSRVARTGELFF
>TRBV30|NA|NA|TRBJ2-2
CAWSLARTGELFF
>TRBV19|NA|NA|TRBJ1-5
CASTYDRNSNQPQHF
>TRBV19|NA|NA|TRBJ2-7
CASSTPNGLGGEQYF
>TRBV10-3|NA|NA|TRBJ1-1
CAISGGPRGTEAFF
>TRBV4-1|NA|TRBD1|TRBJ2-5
CATSDRGKETQYF
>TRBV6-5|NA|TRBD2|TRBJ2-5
CASSQAGVTETQYF
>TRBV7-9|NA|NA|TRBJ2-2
CASSAYTGELFF
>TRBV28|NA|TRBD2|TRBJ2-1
CASSLWASGREEQFF
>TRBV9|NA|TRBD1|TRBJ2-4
CASSVEQGGQNIQYF
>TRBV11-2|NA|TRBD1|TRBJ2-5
CASSRPTGLETQYF
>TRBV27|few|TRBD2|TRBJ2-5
CASSPRAGGETQYF
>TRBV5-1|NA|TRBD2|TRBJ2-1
CASSFLAGDVNEQFF
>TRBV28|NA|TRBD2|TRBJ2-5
CASSVAGGDETQYF
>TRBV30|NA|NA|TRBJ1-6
CAWNDGMSSYNSPLHF
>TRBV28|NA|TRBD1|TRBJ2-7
CASSFRKGDRETYEQYF
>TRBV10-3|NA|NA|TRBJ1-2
CAISGHTFNYGYTF
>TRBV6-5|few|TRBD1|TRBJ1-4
CASSPRGEKLFF
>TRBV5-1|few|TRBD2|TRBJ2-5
CASSMGLAGEGGETQYF
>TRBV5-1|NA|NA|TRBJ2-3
CASSSGTLRDTQYF
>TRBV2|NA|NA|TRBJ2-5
CASSANGREETQYF
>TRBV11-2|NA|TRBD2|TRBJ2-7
CASSFSGSLYEQYF
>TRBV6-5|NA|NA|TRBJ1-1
CASSYRATPGTEAFF
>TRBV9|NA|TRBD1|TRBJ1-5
CASSVHRQGGMNQPQHF
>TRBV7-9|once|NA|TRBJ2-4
CASSSSGTGGNIQYF
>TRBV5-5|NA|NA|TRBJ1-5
CASSLIGLPNQPQHF
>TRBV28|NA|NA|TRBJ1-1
CASSPSGQMNTEAFF
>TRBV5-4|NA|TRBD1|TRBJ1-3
CASSSGTANTIYF
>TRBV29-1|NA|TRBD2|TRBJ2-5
CSVDGPSGQETQYF
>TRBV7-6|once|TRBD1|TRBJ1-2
CASSLGQGTDYGYTF
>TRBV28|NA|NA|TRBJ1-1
CASSLGGNTEAFF
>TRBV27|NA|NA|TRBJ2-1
CAVRGWGNEQFF
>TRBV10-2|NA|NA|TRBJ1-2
CASSPAYGYTF
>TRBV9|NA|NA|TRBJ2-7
CASSVGDSSYEQYF
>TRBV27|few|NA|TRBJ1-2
CASTDRTNYGYTF
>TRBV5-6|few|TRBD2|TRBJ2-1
CASSPGGTSGRNEQFF
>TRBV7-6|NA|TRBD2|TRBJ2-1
CASNLAGGVSEQFF
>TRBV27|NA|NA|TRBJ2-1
CASTSKGHEQFF
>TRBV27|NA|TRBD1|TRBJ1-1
CASSQRQGSSKAFF
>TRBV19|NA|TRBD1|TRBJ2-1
CASRARDRGYNEQFF
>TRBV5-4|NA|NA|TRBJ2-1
CASSQQRGSYNEQFF
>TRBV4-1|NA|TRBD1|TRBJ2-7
CASSRPGLQGGSYEQYF
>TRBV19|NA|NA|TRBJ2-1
CASSIQALNEQFF
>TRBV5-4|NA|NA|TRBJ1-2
CASSSDGNYGYTF
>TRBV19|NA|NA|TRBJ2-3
CASSIGTVTDTQYF
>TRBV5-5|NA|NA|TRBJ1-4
CASSLGGEGVEKLFF
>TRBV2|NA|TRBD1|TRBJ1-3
CASSEDRDSGNTIYF
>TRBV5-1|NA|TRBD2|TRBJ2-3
CASTLVGGGTDTQYF
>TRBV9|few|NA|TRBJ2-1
CASSVDGGQSYNEQFF